The clone carrying this T cell receptor beta chain was observed a handful of times. Its antigen remains unidentified. Libraries were prepared by immunoSEQ multiplex PCR; TCRdb keeps only in-frame clonotypes and omits some of them. The sample holds fewer than 90,000 clones, about 90% seen once. This record comes from a study of OX40 agonist ivuxolimab in advanced cancers. Study findings and constraints: CD4+ and CD8+ T cells in blood underwent clonal expansion by week 6 at 0.1 to 3.0 mg/kg.

The germline gives CDR1 SEHNR, CDR2 FQNEAQ (reference sequence). CDR3 length equals 15 residues. V shed 4 bases and J shed 5 bases, with 15 bases lying between them. This TCR was recovered from an adult with an advanced solid tumor such as melanoma, head and neck, liver or kidney cancer. Specimen: CD4+ or CD8+ T cells sorted from blood, collected in a trial of the OX40 agonist ivuxolimab. J is TRBJ1-5 and V is TRBV7-9, with D possibly being TRBD1 (5 bases). This chain's CDR3 is CASSSVGDPYQPQHF. For the CDR3, the DNA is TGTGCCAGCAGCTCCGTAGGGGACCCTTATCAGCCCCAGCATTTT.